The rows below give T cell receptor beta chains drawn from one sample of a study of blood T cell repertoires in COVID-19. Libraries were prepared by immunoSEQ multiplex PCR; TCRdb keeps only in-frame clonotypes and omits some of them. Of about 82,000 clones in the sample, 65% to 85% were seen once. Specimen: peripheral blood. These receptors were collected from a woman in her sixties with acute or convalescent COVID-19. Each CDR3 is given with its conserved first and last residue. D genes are given only for firm matches. Size is omitted from some rows. Given values are once, few, many or a class for expanded clones.

D	J	V	size	DNA	CDR3
TRBD2	TRBJ2-7	TRBV18	-	TGTGCCAGCTCACAAACTAGCGGGGGAAGATTAGAGCAGTACTTC	CASSQTSGGRLEQYF
TRBD2	TRBJ2-2	TRBV19	-	TGTGCCAGTAGTAGGCCTAGCGGGGGGGCGAACACCGGGGAGCTGTTTTTT	CASSRPSGGANTGELFF
TRBD1	TRBJ1-1	TRBV30	-	TGTGCCTGGATTCACCGGGACAGCGAAGCTTTCTTT	CAWIHRDSEAFF
-	TRBJ2-7	TRBV13	-	TGTGCCAGCAGCTCCCCACCCCGGGACGAGCAGTACTTC	CASSSPPRDEQYF
-	TRBJ1-4	TRBV25-1	-	TGTGCCAGCAGGAACAGGGAAAGTGGGGAAAAACTGTTTTTT	CASRNRESGEKLFF
-	TRBJ1-3	TRBV11-3	-	TGTGCCAGCCAGACAGCCCGCCTCTCTGGAAACACCATATATTTT	CASQTARLSGNTIYF
-	TRBJ2-1	TRBV6-5	once	TGTGCCAGCAGTTTCCCGGGTCGAAGGGGTGAGCAGTTCTTC	CASSFPGRRGEQFF
TRBD2	TRBJ2-1	TRBV24-1	-	TGTGCCACCAGTGATCCCACGGGACTATCTGGGGAGCAGTTCTTC	CATSDPTGLSGEQFF
-	TRBJ1-1	TRBV19	few	TGTGCCAGTAGCACCCAGGGAGGAGCTTTCTTT	CASSTQGGAFF
-	TRBJ1-2	TRBV7-6	-	TGTGCCAGCAGCTTAGACCCAGGCCACTATGGCTACACCTTC	CASSLDPGHYGYTF
TRBD1	TRBJ2-2	TRBV11-3	-	TGTGCCAGCAGCCTCCCGGGACAGGGGACGGCCGGGGAGCTGTTTTTT	CASSLPGQGTAGELFF
-	TRBJ1-1	TRBV12-3/TRBV12-4	-	TGTGCCAGCAGTTTATCGGGTCACACTGAAGCTTTCTTT	CASSLSGHTEAFF
TRBD1	TRBJ1-1	TRBV27	few	TGTGCCAGCAGGGACAGGGTGCGGACTGAAGCTTTCTTT	CASRDRVRTEAFF
-	TRBJ2-1	TRBV5-4	-	TGTGCCAGCAGCTTGGCTCGGGGGAACAATGAGCAGTTCTTC	CASSLARGNNEQFF
TRBD1	TRBJ1-1	TRBV5-1	-	TGCGCCAGCAGCTGGGGACAGGGCAAGAACACTGAAGCTTTCTTT	CASSWGQGKNTEAFF
TRBD1	TRBJ1-1	TRBV5-1	-	TGCGCCAGCAGCTTCGGACAGGTAGGCACTGAAGCTTTCTTT	CASSFGQVGTEAFF
-	TRBJ1-1	TRBV6-5	-	TGTGCCAGCAGTTATCGAGGACATGGGAACACTGAAGCTTTCTTT	CASSYRGHGNTEAFF
-	TRBJ1-5	TRBV6-2/TRBV6-3	-	TGTGCCAGCAGCGTTCCACAGGGACCGTTTAGCAATCAGCCCCAGCATTTT	CASSVPQGPFSNQPQHF
-	TRBJ1-4	TRBV27	-	TGTGCCAGCAGTTTGACAGCAACTAATGAAAAACTGTTTTTT	CASSLTATNEKLFF
-	TRBJ2-6	TRBV2	-	TGTGCCAGCGAGACTGGGGCCAACGTCCTGACTTTC	CASETGANVLTF
-	TRBJ2-3	TRBV7-9	-	TGTGCCAGCAGCTTAGTCCAACCCGGAGATACGCAGTATTTT	CASSLVQPGDTQYF
-	TRBJ2-6	TRBV24-1	-	TGTGCCACCAGTGGGACAGACTCTGGGGCCAACGTCCTGACTTTC	CATSGTDSGANVLTF
-	TRBJ1-2	TRBV18	-	TGTGCCAGCTCACCACCGAACCTACCTAACTATGGCTACACCTTC	CASSPPNLPNYGYTF
-	TRBJ1-1	TRBV7-9	-	TGTGCCAGCAGCCCCGGAGGGACTGAAGCTTTCTTT	CASSPGGTEAFF
-	TRBJ2-5	TRBV10-1	-	TGCGCCAGCAGTGCCGGGAACTACGAGACCCAGTACTTC	CASSAGNYETQYF
-	TRBJ1-2	TRBV19	-	TGTGCCAGTAGTCCGAACACACAGCCTACTAACTATGGCTACACCTTC	CASSPNTQPTNYGYTF
-	TRBJ2-1	TRBV7-7	-	TGTGCTAGCAGCTTAGACGCGGGATCCCACAATGAGCAGTTCTTC	CASSLDAGSHNEQFF
TRBD1	TRBJ1-5	TRBV4-1	-	TGCGCCAGCAGCCAGGACAGGAATAGCAATCAGCCCCAGCATTTT	CASSQDRNSNQPQHF
-	TRBJ2-1	TRBV7-2	-	TGTGCCAGCAGGGGCGGGGCCTACAATGAGCAGTTCTTC	CASRGGAYNEQFF
-	TRBJ2-7	TRBV9	-	TGTGCCAGCAGCGTCGACGGACAGTTTTACGAGCAGTACTTC	CASSVDGQFYEQYF
-	TRBJ2-5	TRBV12-5	-	TGTGCTAGTGGTTTGCCTCCCTCAGGGGAGACCCAGTACTTC	CASGLPPSGETQYF
-	TRBJ1-2	TRBV6-4	-	TGTGCCAGCAGGCTACAGGACGGCTATGGCTACACCTTC	CASRLQDGYGYTF
-	TRBJ2-7	TRBV18	-	TGTGCCAGCTCTCCCTCTACGTCATACGAGCAGTACTTC	CASSPSTSYEQYF
-	TRBJ1-2	TRBV3-1/TRBV3-2	-	TGTGCCAGCAGCCCTGAAAGGGGAAACTATGGCTACACCTTC	CASSPERGNYGYTF
TRBD2	TRBJ2-7	TRBV7-9	-	TGTGCCAGCAGGACTAGCGGCCCCTACGAGCAGTACTTC	CASRTSGPYEQYF
TRBD1	TRBJ1-2	TRBV5-4	-	TGTGCCAGCAGCGCTCCGGGACAGGCGGCGAATGGCTACACCTTC	CASSAPGQAANGYTF
-	TRBJ1-6	TRBV5-1	few	TGCGCCAGCAGCTTGGATCTAATTTCACCCCTCCACTTT	CASSLDLISPLHF
TRBD1	TRBJ2-2	TRBV11-3	-	TGTGCCAGCAGCTTTACAGGGGGCAACACCGGGGAGCTGTTTTTT	CASSFTGGNTGELFF
-	TRBJ2-1	TRBV2	-	TGTGCCAGCAGTGAGCGCACTAGCTCCTACAATGAGCAGTTCTTC	CASSERTSSYNEQFF
-	TRBJ1-3	TRBV5-4	-	TGTGCCAGCAGCTTTACAGGGGGAAACACCATATATTTT	CASSFTGGNTIYF